Given below is one T cell receptor (beta chain) in context. Its antigen target is currently unknown. No base quality information exists; no much larger clone differs at one position. Genomic DNA was isolated from the sorted cells so that the TCRbeta CDR3 region could be sequenced. The immunoSEQ Assay was used for sequencing of TCRbeta CDR3 regions. TCRdb carries this immuneACCESS record with in-frame sequences only. Its versions omit some clonotypes, under half of them owing to an unresolved V gene in the studies checked, with the rest unexplained. The table for this sample lists around 46,000 clones; roughly three quarters of them were counted only once. The biggest ten clones account for around 2.7% of the sample. These data come from a study of OX40 agonist ivuxolimab in advanced cancers. For context, the study as a whole: Ivuxolimab was an agonistic, fully human IgG2 monoclonal antibody directed against OX40 (CD134), a costimulatory receptor. Intravenous ivuxolimab was administered to patients every 2 weeks at six dose levels: 0.01, 0.1, 0.3, 1.5, 3 and 10 mg/kg. Among the approximately 54 dose-escalation patients, approximately 20 had hepatocellular carcinoma, about 15 melanoma, 9 renal cell carcinoma and 9 head and neck cancer. The dose-escalation cohort was about 86% male with a mean age of 60 years, ranging from roughly 20 to 85. Prior anti-PD-1, anti-PD-L1 or anti-CTLA-4 therapy was permitted, and approximately 40% of dose-escalation patients had received checkpoint inhibitors. Partial responses occurred in three dose-escalation patients: two with cutaneous melanoma and one with hepatocellular carcinoma. Peripheral TCRbeta sequencing aimed to test whether ivuxolimab altered TCR sequence diversity and caused clonal T-cell expansion. The paper reports the monotherapy dose-escalation portion (N of about 52 patients) of the phase I ivuxolimab trial.

The paper's findings and limits, for the study overall: Which antigens the clonally expanded peripheral T cells were specific for was not determined. After ivuxolimab, expanded clones were on average more numerous among CD8+ T cells than among CD4+ T cells. Low levels of normalized T-cell clonal expansion were also seen in some patients who did not respond. Partial responders in the 0.1-3.0 mg/kg groups had among the lowest normalized peripheral clonal expansion, especially among CD8+ T cells. Clonal expansion of both CD4+ and CD8+ blood T cells was observed from baseline to week 6 at doses 0.1 to 3.0 mg/kg.

The trial excluded patients who had a history of autoimmune disease or were on systemic immunosuppression. In every dose cohort, peripheral blood was drawn for TCR sequencing at baseline, cycle 4 day 1, and cycle 7 day 1. The samples were taken from a phase I, first-in-human, multicenter, open-label dose-escalation trial of ivuxolimab. Adults with locally advanced or metastatic head and neck squamous cell, hepatocellular, melanoma or renal cell carcinoma were enrolled in the trial. Before TCR sequencing, CD4+ T cells and CD8+ T cells were sorted from peripheral blood as separate populations. Sequences MDHEN (CDR1) and SYDVKM (CDR2) are obtained from the germline V gene. V sheds 5 bases and J sheds 0 bases, leaving 8 bases between their ends. There are 14 amino acids in the CDR3, from cysteine to phenylalanine inclusive. Only the CDR3 region is kept as DNA, spanning 42 bases read in frame from base 1.

The TCR was taken from an adult with an advanced solid tumor such as melanoma, head and neck, liver or kidney cancer. The material sequenced was CD4+ or CD8+ T cells sorted from blood, taken in a trial of the OX40 agonist ivuxolimab. The chain links TRBV28 with TRBJ2-1, with the D segment identity uncertain. The CDR3 region has the sequence CASSDGSSYNEQFF. In nucleotide form, the sequence is TGTGCCAGCAGTGACGGAAGCTCCTACAATGAGCAGTTCTTC.